Given below is one T cell receptor (beta chain) in context. Its antigen is currently unknown. These data belong to a study of persistence of HIV-infected CD4 T cells. The V gene's germline CDR1 is GTSNPN and CDR2 SVGIG (reference sequence). The germline V and J ends were trimmed by 5 bases and 0 bases, with 13 bases remaining between them. The CDR3 sequence is 14 residues long. Study results and limitations: TCRbeta richness was lower in CMV- and Gag-responding cells than in anti-CD3/anti-CD28-responding cells.

Overlapping HIV-1 Gag 15-mer peptides at 0.85 to 1 ug per peptide per mL were used. CD40L-negative CD69-negative CD45RO-high memory CD4+ T cells were sorted as populations depleted of antigen-responding cells. CD8+ T cells were removed from PBMCs prior to stimulation. The immunoSEQ assay was version 4, run in survey mode. Sequencing used immunoSEQ multiplex PCR; TCRdb keeps in-frame clones, though not all of them. The data show 30,000 to 45,000 clones, approximately 78% seen once. The gene calls are TRBV30 and TRBJ1-2; a possible D gene is TRBD1 (6 bases). This clonotype was sampled from an adult with HIV. The donor label of this sample is uncertain. Specimen: cultured CD4+ T cells from PBMCs, collected from a patient who received antiretroviral therapy. The CDR3 here is CAWGGEVTNYGYTF. The CDR3 nucleotides are TGTGCCTGGGGGGGCGAGGTCACTAACTATGGCTACACCTTC.